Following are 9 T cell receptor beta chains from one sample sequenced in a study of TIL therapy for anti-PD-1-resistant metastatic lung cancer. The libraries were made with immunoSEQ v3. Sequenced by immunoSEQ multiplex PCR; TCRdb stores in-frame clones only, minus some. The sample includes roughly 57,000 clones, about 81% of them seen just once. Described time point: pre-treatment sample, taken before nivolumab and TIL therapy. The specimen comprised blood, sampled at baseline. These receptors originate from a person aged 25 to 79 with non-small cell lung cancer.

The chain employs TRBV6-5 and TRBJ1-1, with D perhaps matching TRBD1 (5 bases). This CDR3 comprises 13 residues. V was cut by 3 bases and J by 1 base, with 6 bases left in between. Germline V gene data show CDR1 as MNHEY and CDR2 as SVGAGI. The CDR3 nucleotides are TGTGCCAGCAGTTATAGGGGGAACACTGAAGCTTTCTTT. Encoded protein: CASSYRGNTEAFF.

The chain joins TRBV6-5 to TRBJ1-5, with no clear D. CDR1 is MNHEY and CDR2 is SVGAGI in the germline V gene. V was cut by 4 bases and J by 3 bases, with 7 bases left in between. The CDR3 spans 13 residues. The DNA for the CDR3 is TGTGCCAGCAGTTTCGACTCCAATCAGCCCCAGCATTTT. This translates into CASSFDSNQPQHF.

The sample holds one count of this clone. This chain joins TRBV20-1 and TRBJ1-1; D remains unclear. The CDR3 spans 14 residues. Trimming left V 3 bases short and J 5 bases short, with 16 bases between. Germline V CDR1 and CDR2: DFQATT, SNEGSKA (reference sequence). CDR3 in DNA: TGCAGTGCTAGTAGTCTTGGGGTGGGGACTGAAGCTTTCTTT. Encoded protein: CSASSLGVGTEAFF.

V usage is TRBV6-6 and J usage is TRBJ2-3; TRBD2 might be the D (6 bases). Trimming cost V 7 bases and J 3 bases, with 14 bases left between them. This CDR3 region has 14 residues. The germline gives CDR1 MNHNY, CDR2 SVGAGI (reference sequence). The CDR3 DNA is TGTGCCAGCACCCACGGAGGGCCAACAGATACGCAGTATTTT. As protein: CASTHGGPTDTQYF.

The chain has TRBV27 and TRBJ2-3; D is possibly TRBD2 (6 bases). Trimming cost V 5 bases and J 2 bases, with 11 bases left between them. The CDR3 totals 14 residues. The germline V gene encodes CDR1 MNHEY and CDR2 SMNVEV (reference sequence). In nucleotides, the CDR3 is TGTGCCAGCAGTCTCCGGGACTTCACAGATACGCAGTATTTT. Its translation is CASSLRDFTDTQYF.

CDR3 residues: CASRPRPRSPLHF. CDR3 bases: TGTGCCAGCAGACCCCGGCCGAGGTCACCCCTCCACTTT. This rearrangement joins TRBV6-5 to TRBJ1-6, with unresolved D. The CDR3 sequence is 13 residues long. Germline CDR1 is MNHEY and CDR2 is SVGAGI. V lost 6 bases, J lost 10 bases, and 13 bases lay in between.

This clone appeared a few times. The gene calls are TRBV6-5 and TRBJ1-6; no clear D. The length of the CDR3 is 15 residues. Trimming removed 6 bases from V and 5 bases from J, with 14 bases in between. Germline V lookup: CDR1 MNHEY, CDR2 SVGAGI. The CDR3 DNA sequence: TGTGCCAGCAGCTTTACCAGGCAGGATAATTCACCCCTCCACTTT. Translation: CASSFTRQDNSPLHF.

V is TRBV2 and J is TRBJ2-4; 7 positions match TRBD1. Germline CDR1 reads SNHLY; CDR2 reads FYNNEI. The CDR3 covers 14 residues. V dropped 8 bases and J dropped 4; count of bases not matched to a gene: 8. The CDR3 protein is CASLNTGEKNIQYF. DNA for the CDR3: TGTGCCAGCCTTAACACAGGGGAAAAAAACATTCAGTACTTC.

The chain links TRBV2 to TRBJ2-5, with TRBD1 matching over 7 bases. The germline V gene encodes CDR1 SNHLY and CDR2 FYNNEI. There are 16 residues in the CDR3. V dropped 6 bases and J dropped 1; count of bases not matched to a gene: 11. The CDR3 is CASSRGQVFFQETQYF. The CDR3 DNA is TGTGCCAGCAGCAGAGGACAGGTTTTCTTCCAAGAGACCCAGTACTTC.